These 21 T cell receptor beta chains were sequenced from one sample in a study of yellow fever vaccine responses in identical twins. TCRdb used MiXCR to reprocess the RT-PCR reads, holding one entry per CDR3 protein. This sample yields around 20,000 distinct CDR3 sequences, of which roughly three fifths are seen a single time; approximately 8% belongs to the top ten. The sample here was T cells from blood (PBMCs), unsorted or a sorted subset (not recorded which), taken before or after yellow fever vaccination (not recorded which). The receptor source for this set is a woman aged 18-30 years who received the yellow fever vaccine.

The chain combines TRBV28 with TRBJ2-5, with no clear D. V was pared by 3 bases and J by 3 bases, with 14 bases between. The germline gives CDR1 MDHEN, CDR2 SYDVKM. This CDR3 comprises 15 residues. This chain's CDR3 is CASSFTMAAEETQYF. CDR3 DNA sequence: TGTGCCAGCAGTTTCACGATGGCAGCAGAAGAGACCCAGTACTTC.

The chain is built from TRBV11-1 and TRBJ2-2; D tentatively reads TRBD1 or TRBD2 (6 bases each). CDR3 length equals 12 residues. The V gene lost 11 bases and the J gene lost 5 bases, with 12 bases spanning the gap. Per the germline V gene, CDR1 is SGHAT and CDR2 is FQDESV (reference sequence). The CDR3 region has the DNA TGTGCCTCCGGAGGGGGGACCGGGGAGCTGTTTTTT. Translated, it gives CASGGGTGELFF.

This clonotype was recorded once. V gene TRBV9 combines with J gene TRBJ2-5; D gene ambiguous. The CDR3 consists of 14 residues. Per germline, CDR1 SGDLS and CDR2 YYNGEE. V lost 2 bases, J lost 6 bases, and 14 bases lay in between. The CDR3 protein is CASSVVPEMKTQYF. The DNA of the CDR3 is TGTGCCAGCAGCGTGGTGCCGGAGATGAAGACCCAGTACTTC.

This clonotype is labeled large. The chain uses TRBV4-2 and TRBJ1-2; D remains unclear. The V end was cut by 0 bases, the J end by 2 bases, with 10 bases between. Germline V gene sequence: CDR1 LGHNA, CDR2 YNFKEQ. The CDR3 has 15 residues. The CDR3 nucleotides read TGTGCCAGCAGCCAAGATACGGGCAGAAACTATGGCTACACCTTC. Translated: CASSQDTGRNYGYTF.

The CDR3 spells CASSLGQNTEAFF. For the CDR3, the DNA is TGTGCCAGCAGCTTAGGACAGAACACTGAAGCTTTCTTT. The rearrangement joins TRBV11-2 to TRBJ1-1; D not resolved. The V and J ends lost 1 base and 1 base respectively, with 4 bases between them. Germline V gene data show CDR1 as SGHAT and CDR2 as FQNNGV. This CDR3 spans 13 amino acids.

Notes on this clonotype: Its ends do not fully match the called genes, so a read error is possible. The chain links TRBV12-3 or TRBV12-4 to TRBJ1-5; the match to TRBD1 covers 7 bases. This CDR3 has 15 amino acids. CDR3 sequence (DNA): TGTGCCAGCAGGAAAAGAGGGGGCCTCAATCAGCCCGAGCATTTT. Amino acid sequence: CASRKRGGLNQPEHF.

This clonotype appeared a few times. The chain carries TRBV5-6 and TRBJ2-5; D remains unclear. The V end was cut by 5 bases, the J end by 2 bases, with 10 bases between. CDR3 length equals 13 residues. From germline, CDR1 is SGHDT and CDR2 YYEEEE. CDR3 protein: CASSSGGQETQYF. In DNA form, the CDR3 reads TGTGCCAGCAGTTCGGGTGGGCAAGAGACCCAGTACTTC.

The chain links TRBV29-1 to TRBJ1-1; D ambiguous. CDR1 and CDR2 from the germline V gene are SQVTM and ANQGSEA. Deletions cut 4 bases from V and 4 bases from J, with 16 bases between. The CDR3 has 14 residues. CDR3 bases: TGCAGCGTTGGAGGTGGCCGCCTGGGCACTGAAGCTTTCTTT. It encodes CSVGGGRLGTEAFF.

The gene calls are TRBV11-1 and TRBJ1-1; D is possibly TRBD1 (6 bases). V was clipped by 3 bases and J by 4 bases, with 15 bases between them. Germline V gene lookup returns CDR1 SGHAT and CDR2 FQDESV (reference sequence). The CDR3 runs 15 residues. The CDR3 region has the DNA TGTGCCAGCAGCTTCGGGACAACTTTTAGCACTGAAGCTTTCTTT. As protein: CASSFGTTFSTEAFF.

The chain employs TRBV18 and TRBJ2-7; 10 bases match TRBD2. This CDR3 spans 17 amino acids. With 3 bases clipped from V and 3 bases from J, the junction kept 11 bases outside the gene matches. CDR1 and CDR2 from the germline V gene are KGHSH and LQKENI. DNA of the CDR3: TGTGCCAGCTCACCGCCGTCTAGCGGGGGCCCAAGCTACGAGCAGTACTTC. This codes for CASSPPSSGGPSYEQYF.

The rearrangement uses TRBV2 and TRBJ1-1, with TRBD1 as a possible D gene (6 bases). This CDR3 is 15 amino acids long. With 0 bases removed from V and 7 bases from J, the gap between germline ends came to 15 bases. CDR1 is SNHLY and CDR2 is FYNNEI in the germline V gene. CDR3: CASSEARQVIDEAFF. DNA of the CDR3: TGTGCCAGCAGTGAAGCGAGACAGGTCATTGATGAAGCTTTCTTT.

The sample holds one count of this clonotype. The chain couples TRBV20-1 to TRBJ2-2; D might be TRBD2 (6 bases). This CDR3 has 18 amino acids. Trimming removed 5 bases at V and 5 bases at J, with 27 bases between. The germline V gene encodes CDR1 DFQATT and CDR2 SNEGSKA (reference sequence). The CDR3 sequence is CSAHVLGRGRLGTGELFF. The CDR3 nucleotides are TGCAGTGCTCATGTTTTAGGGAGAGGGAGGTTGGGTACCGGGGAGCTGTTTTTT.

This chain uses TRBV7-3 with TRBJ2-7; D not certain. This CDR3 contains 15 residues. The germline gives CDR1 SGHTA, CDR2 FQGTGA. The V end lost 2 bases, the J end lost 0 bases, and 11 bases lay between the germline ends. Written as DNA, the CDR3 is TGTGCCAGCAGCTTAGACGGACGGAGCTCCTACGAGCAGTACTTC. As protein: CASSLDGRSSYEQYF.

CDR3 nucleotide sequence: TGTGCCAGCAGCTTAGACGCTTCCCAGGGCTACACCTTC. It is translated as CASSLDASQGYTF. The chain carries TRBV11-1 and TRBJ1-2, with no clear D. Trimming cost V 1 base and J 8 bases, with 11 bases left between them. CDR3 length: 13 amino acids. Germline loops: CDR1 SGHAT, CDR2 FQDESV (reference sequence).

The CDR3 is CASSPSGAGTGELFF. CDR3 nucleotide sequence: TGTGCCAGCAGTCCCAGTGGCGCGGGCACCGGGGAGCTGTTTTTT. The chain links TRBV28 to TRBJ2-2; perhaps TRBD2 as D (5 bases). CDR3 length: 15 residues. V lost 5 bases and J 4 bases, leaving 14 bases between the germline ends. Germline V CDR1 and CDR2: MDHEN, SYDVKM.

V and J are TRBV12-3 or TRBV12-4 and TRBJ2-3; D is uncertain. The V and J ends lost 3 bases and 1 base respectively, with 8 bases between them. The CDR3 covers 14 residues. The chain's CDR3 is CASSFGTGTDTQYF. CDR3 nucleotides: TGTGCCAGCAGTTTTGGAACGGGCACAGATACGCAGTATTTT.

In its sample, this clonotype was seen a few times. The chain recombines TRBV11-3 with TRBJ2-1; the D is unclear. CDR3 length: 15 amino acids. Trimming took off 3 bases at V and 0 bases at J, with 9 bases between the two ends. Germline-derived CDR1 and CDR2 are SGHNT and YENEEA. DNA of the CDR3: TGTGCCAGCAGCTTCTTGTGGAGCTCCTACAATGAGCAGTTCTTC. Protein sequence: CASSFLWSSYNEQFF.

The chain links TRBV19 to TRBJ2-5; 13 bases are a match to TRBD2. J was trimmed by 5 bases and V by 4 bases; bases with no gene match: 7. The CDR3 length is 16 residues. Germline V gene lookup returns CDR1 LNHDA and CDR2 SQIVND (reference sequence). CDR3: CASSNRLAGGEETQYF. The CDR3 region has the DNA TGTGCCAGTAGTAATCGACTAGCGGGGGGTGAGGAGACCCAGTACTTC.

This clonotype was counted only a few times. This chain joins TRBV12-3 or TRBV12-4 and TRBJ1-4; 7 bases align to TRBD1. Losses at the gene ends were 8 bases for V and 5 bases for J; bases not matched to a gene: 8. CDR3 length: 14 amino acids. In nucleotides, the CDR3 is TGTGCCAGCGCGCCGGGACAGAACAATGAAAAACTGTTTTTT. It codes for CASAPGQNNEKLFF.

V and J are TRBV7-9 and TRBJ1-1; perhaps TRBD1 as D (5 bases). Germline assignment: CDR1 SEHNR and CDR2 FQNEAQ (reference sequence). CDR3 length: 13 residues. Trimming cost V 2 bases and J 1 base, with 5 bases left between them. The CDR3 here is CASSLQGNTEAFF. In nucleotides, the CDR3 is TGTGCCAGCAGCTTACAGGGGAACACTGAAGCTTTCTTT.

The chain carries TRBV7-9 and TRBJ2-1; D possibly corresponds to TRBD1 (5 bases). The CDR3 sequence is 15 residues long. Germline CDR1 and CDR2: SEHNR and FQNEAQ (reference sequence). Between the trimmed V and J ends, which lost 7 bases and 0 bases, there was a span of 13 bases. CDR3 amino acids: CASTEAGSSYNEQFF. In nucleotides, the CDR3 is TGTGCCAGCACAGAAGCAGGGTCCTCCTACAATGAGCAGTTCTTC.